The 8 T cell receptor beta chains listed next were all sequenced from one sample in a study of patients with pleural tuberculosis. TCRdb reprocessed the reads via MiXCR and lists one record per CDR3 protein. The repertoire consists of approximately 50,000 distinct CDR3 sequences, with about 7.3% occurring once and the leading ten covering about 17%. These receptor sequences come from a human donor with pleural tuberculosis.

This clonotype has ten or more counts. The chain employs TRBV7-6 and TRBJ1-6; weak D call: TRBD1 (5 bases). Germline V gene data show CDR1 as SGHVS and CDR2 as FNYEAQ. The CDR3 totals 15 residues. V lost 5 bases and J lost 6, with 14 bases in between. The CDR3 loop is CASSPTQGFNSPLHF. The CDR3 region has the DNA TGTGCCAGCAGCCCTACCCAGGGTTTTAATTCACCCCTCCACTTT.

This clonotype was counted ten times or more. The chain has TRBV3-1 and TRBJ2-2, with no clear D. V was trimmed by 0 bases and J by 0 bases, leaving 8 bases between them. The germline V gene has CDR1 LGHDT and CDR2 YNNKEL (reference sequence). The CDR3 extends over 16 amino acids. The chain's CDR3 is CASSQDPPANTGELFF. Written as DNA, the CDR3 is TGTGCCAGCAGCCAAGATCCGCCTGCGAACACCGGGGAGCTGTTTTTT.

This clonotype came up many times. The chain carries TRBV20-1 and TRBJ2-3, with 9 bases fitting TRBD2. From germline, CDR1 is DFQATT and CDR2 SNEGSKA (reference sequence). The ends lost 1 base at V and 5 bases at J; junction bases unmatched: 4. CDR3 length: 14 residues. This chain's CDR3 is CSARGLAEGDTQYF. CDR3 nucleotides: TGCAGTGCTAGAGGACTAGCGGAGGGAGATACGCAGTATTTT.

This clonotype was counted only a few times. The chain combines TRBV11-2 with TRBJ2-1, with 12 bases that match TRBD2. Germline V gene data show CDR1 as SGHAT and CDR2 as FQNNGV. After removal of 5 bases from V and 7 bases from J, the junction contained 6 bases not matched to a gene. The CDR3 length is 15 residues. CDR3 amino acids: CASSELAGGLNEQFF. CDR3 nucleotide sequence: TGTGCCAGCAGCGAACTAGCGGGAGGTTTGAATGAGCAGTTCTTC. Supplemented by reference TRBV11-2 and TRBJ2-1, the full variable domain reads EAGVAQSPRYKIIEKRQSVAFWCNPISGHATLYWYQQILGQGPKLLIQFQNNGVVDDSQLPKDRFSAERLKGVDSTLKIQPAKLEDSAVYLCASSELAGGLNEQFFGPGTRLTVL.

In this sample, this clonotype turned up many times. This chain links TRBV7-1 with TRBJ1-6; D gene unclear. TRBV7-1 is sorted into the ORF group, with uncertain function. V lost 3 bases and J 8 bases, leaving 14 bases between the germline ends. There are 15 residues in the CDR3. CDR3 sequence reads: CASSSGPPRDSPLHF. The CDR3 coding sequence is TGTGCCAGCAGCTCCGGACCGCCACGGGATTCACCCCTCCACTTT.

This clonotype was seen many times. This rearrangement joins TRBV28 to TRBJ1-2; 8 bases map to TRBD1. CDR1 and CDR2 (germline): MDHEN, SYDVKM. Trimming at V came to 8 bases and at J to 4 bases, leaving 3 bases not matched to a gene. This CDR3 is built from 12 residues. CDR3 bases: TGTGCCAGCCAACAGGGGGGCTATGGCTACACCTTC. Encoded protein: CASQQGGYGYTF.

This clonotype was seen many times. The chain joins TRBV11-3 to TRBJ1-2; tentatively, D is TRBD1 (5 bases). V lost 5 bases, J lost 13 bases, and 14 bases lay in between. Germline CDR1 reads SGHNT; CDR2 reads YENEEA. This CDR3 has 11 residues. The CDR3 DNA is TGTGCCAGCAGCAGGGACGGTCGCCCCACCTTC. This translates into CASSRDGRPTF.

Ten or more counts support this clonotype. The gene calls are TRBV20-1 and TRBJ1-5; D is undetermined. From germline, CDR1 is DFQATT and CDR2 SNEGSKA (reference sequence). Trimming took 2 bases from V and 6 from J, leaving 8 bases between them. The CDR3 sequence is 12 residues long. The CDR3 spells CSARPMGQPQHF. The CDR3 coding sequence is TGCAGTGCTAGACCCATGGGTCAGCCCCAGCATTTT.